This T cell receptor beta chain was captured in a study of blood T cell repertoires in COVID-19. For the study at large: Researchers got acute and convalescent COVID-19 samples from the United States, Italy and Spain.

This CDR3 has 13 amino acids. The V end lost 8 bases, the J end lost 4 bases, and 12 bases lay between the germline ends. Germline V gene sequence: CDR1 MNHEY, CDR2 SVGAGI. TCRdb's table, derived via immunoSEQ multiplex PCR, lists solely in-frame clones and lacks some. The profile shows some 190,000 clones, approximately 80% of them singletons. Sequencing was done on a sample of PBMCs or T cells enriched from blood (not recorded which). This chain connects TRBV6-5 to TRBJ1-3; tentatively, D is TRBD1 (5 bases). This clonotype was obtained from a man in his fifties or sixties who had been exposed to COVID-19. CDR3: CASRQGYGNTIYF. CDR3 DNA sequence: TGTGCCAGCCGGCAGGGCTACGGAAACACCATATATTTT.